What follows is one T cell receptor beta chain and its context. Using immunoSEQ multiplex PCR, the repertoire was profiled, and TCRdb retains in-frame clones only, with some absent. The sample lists 200,000 to 250,000 clones, around 94% occurring once. This entry belongs to a study of control samples from healthy donors and cancer patients. Germline values: CDR1 SGDLS, CDR2 YYNGEE. CDR3 length equals 16 residues. Trimming stripped 6 bases from V and 12 bases from J, with 28 bases between. The chain combines TRBV9 with TRBJ2-1; D perhaps matches TRBD2 (6 bases). The source material was blood. The sequence was collected from a man aged 50 to 60 in good health. The CDR3 here is CASNLPPGLRPYMQFF. DNA for the CDR3: TGTGCCAGCAACCTTCCCCCGGGACTCAGACCTTATATGCAGTTCTTC. The full variable domain, rest sourced from reference TRBV9 and TRBJ2-1, is DSGVTQTPKHLITATGQRVTLRCSPRSGDLSVYWYQQSLDQGLQFLIQYYNGEERAKGNILERFSAQQFPDLHSELNLSSLELGDSALYFCASNLPPGLRPYMQFFGPGTRLTVL.